The clone carrying this T cell receptor beta chain registers medium-sized by frequency. Its matching antigen is unknown. 300,000 cells per CD8+ T cell subset were flow-sorted in triplicate. These data belong to a study of CXCR3-negative and CXCR3-positive naive CD8 T cells. General study points: Both naive subsets showed comparably high diversity, and memory CD8+ cells showed much lower diversity. TCR strength was inferred from TRB CDR3 properties, while surface CD5 was comparable between naive subsets. Similar TRBV-TRBJ usage was seen in naive cells (both CXCR3-negative and CXCR3-positive), but memory cells differed.

The study made its TRB cDNA libraries by 5' RACE, adding UMI labels. Reanalyzing the 5' RACE reads, TCRdb keeps one entry per CDR3 protein, without DNA. The sample yields around 8,000 distinct CDR3 sequences, of which the top ten take up 2% to 2.5%. The receptor's source is a human donor in good health. Some clones in this sample may be carry-over from other donors' samples. The specimen sequenced was naive CXCR3- CD8+ T cells from blood. Subset defined: CD45RO-CCR7+CD27+CD95- naive CD8+ T cells lacking CXCR3 (TNR3-).

Here the CDR3 reads CASGIGGKMNTEAFF. The chain is built from TRBV27 and TRBJ1-1; TCRdb designates TRBD1, a call that cannot be tested without DNA. The CDR3 length is 15 residues. Germline CDR1 reads MNHEY; CDR2 reads SMNVEV (reference sequence).